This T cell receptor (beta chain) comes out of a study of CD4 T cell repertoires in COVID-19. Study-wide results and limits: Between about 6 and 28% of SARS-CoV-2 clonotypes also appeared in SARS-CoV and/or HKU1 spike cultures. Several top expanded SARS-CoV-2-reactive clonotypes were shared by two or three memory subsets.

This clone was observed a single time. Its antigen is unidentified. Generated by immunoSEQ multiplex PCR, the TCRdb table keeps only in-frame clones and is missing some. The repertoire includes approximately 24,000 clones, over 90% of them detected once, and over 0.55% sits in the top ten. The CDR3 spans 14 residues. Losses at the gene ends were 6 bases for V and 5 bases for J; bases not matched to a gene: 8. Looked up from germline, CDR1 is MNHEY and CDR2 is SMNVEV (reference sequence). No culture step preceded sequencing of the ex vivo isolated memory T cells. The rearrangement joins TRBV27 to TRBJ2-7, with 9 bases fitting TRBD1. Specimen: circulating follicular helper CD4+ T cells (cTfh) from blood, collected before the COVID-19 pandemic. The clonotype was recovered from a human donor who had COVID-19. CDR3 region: CASSRTGGANEQYF. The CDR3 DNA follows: TGTGCCAGCAGCCGTACAGGGGGCGCTAACGAGCAGTACTTC.